The 18 T cell receptor beta chains in this list originate from one sample, sequenced in a study of blood T cell repertoires in COVID-19. This table comes from immunoSEQ multiplex PCR, and its TCRdb copy is limited to in-frame clones, with some not included. This sample has about 82,000 clones, with 85% found just once. Sequenced material: peripheral blood. These receptors originate from a man of 80 years or more with active or convalescent COVID-19.

The V and J genes are TRBV29-1 and TRBJ1-1; 7 positions agree with TRBD1. After removal of 5 bases from V and 0 bases from J, the junction contained 9 bases not matched to a gene. This CDR3 is built from 15 residues. The V gene's germline CDR1 is SQVTM and CDR2 ANQGSEA. The CDR3 is CSVFRTGGMNTEAFF. CDR3 coding DNA: TGCAGCGTTTTCAGGACAGGAGGCATGAACACTGAAGCTTTCTTT.

Written as DNA, the CDR3 is TGCGCCAGCACCCCCTTGGGGACAGCAACTAATGAAAAACTGTTTTTT. Amino acid sequence: CASTPLGTATNEKLFF. The V and J genes are TRBV5-1 and TRBJ1-4; the match to TRBD1 covers 7 bases. V was clipped by 6 bases and J by 0 bases; unmatched bases: 8. Germline loops: CDR1 SGHRS, CDR2 YFSETQ. The CDR3 runs to 16 residues.

The chain joins TRBV18 to TRBJ1-1, with a weak D call TRBD1 (6 bases). In germline, CDR1 is KGHSH, CDR2 LQKENI. The V end was cut by 3 bases, the J end by 4 bases, with 9 bases between. This CDR3 is 13 amino acids long. CDR3 DNA: TGTGCCAGCTCACCGGACAGTTTCACTGAAGCTTTCTTT. This codes for CASSPDSFTEAFF.

As concerns this clone: The same CDR3 can be traced to other DNA sequences in this sample. The CDR3 DNA is TGTGCCAGTAGAACTAGCGGACCATCCTACAATGAGCAGTTCTTC. Translation gives CASRTSGPSYNEQFF. V gene TRBV19 combines with J gene TRBJ2-1; 8 nucleotides align to TRBD2. The V and J ends lost 6 bases and 1 base, in that order; junction bases with no gene match: 5. This CDR3 is 15 amino acids long. CDR1 LNHDA and CDR2 SQIVND come from the germline V gene (reference sequence).

The V gene is TRBV6-2 or TRBV6-3, the J gene TRBJ2-5, with 10 bases aligning to TRBD2. Germline-derived CDR1 and CDR2 are MNHEY and SVGEGT. The CDR3 has 18 residues. The V segment lost 0 bases and the J segment 2 bases; nucleotides outside the gene matches: 9. The CDR3, as DNA: TGTGCCAGCAGTTACTCGGGACTAGCGAATATTCATCAAGAGACCCAGTACTTC. Its protein product is CASSYSGLANIHQETQYF.

The chain links TRBV21-1 to TRBJ1-2; the table gives TRBD1 as D, unverified against the DNA. TRBV21-1 is marked as a pseudogene. The CDR3 is 15 residues long. CDR3 in DNA: TGTGCCAGCAGCGATAGGACAGGGGGTTGTTATGGCTACACCTTC. Protein sequence: CASSDRTGGCYGYTF.

This clone was seen only once. The rearrangement joins TRBV2 to TRBJ2-1; 11 bases are a match to TRBD2. Germline V gene sequence: CDR1 SNHLY, CDR2 FYNNEI. V was pared by 6 bases and J by 6 bases, with 7 bases of the junction left unmatched. The CDR3 spans 15 residues. The CDR3 sequence: CASRELAGVSNEQFF. CDR3 nucleotides: TGTGCCAGCAGAGAACTAGCGGGAGTGAGCAATGAGCAGTTCTTC. Variable domain in full (rest from reference TRBV2 and TRBJ2-1): EPEVTQTPSHQVTQMGQEVILRCVPISNHLYFYWYRQILGQKVEFLVSFYNNEISEKSEIFDDQFSVERPDGSNFTLKIRSTKLEDSAMYFCASRELAGVSNEQFFGPGTRLTVL.

In regard to this clone: Other DNA sequences in the same sample also yield this CDR3. This chain connects TRBV3-1 (or the pseudogene TRBV3-2) to TRBJ2-3; TRBD2 matches 9 bases. Germline CDR1 LGHDT, CDR2 YNNKEL (reference sequence). The CDR3 contains 16 residues. The ends lost 1 base at V and 1 base at J; junction bases unmatched: 3. CDR3 loop: CASSQGLAGGTDTQYF. CDR3 nucleotides: TGTGCCAGCAGCCAAGGTTTAGCGGGAGGCACAGATACGCAGTATTTT.

The rearrangement uses TRBV7-9 and TRBJ2-5, with a tentative D call TRBD1 (5 bases). With 5 bases removed from V and 1 base from J, the gap between germline ends came to 14 bases. The CDR3 is 15 amino acids. In germline, CDR1 is SEHNR, CDR2 FQNEAQ (reference sequence). CDR3 sequence reads: CASSPLSGIQETQYF. The CDR3 bases are TGTGCCAGCAGCCCGCTGTCAGGGATCCAAGAGACCCAGTACTTC.

This chain links TRBV27 with TRBJ2-7; TRBD2 agrees at 14 bases. The CDR3 runs 15 residues. Germline loops: CDR1 MNHEY, CDR2 SMNVEV (reference sequence). As DNA, the CDR3 is TGTGCCAGCAGTCTATCCGGACTAGCGGGGGGAAAGCAGTACGTC. This translates into CASSLSGLAGGKQYV.

This rearrangement joins TRBV28 to TRBJ1-1; no firm D call. With 6 bases removed from V and 1 base from J, the gap between germline ends came to 6 bases. The CDR3 runs to 12 residues. Per germline, CDR1 MDHEN and CDR2 SYDVKM. CDR3 bases: TGTGCCAGCAGGTCCGGGAACACTGAAGCTTTCTTT. It yields the protein CASRSGNTEAFF.

The chain is built from TRBV24-1 and TRBJ2-1, with TRBD2 identical over 8 bases. V was pared by 3 bases and J by 1 base, with 4 bases of the junction left unmatched. Germline-derived CDR1 and CDR2 are KGHDR and SFDVKD. This CDR3 comprises 16 residues. CDR3 residues: CATSDPIAGSYNEQFF. The CDR3 DNA sequence: TGTGCCACCAGTGATCCTATAGCGGGATCCTACAATGAGCAGTTCTTC.

The J gene is TRBJ1-1, the V gene TRBV10-3, with a weak D call TRBD1 (6 bases). This CDR3 has 14 amino acids. V lost 2 bases and J 4 bases, leaving 11 bases between the germline ends. The germline V gene has CDR1 ENHRY and CDR2 SYGVKD. The CDR3 coding sequence is TGTGCCATCAGTGAGGTAGACAGGTTCACTGAAGCTTTCTTT. It specifies CAISEVDRFTEAFF.

CDR3 loop: CASSPSQGLNGNTIYF. The CDR3 nucleotides read TGTGCCAGCTCACCAAGCCAGGGATTGAACGGAAACACCATATATTTT. The chain uses TRBV18 and TRBJ1-3; TRBD1 is a possible D gene (5 bases). Germline values: CDR1 KGHSH, CDR2 LQKENI. The V and J ends lost 2 bases and 4 bases respectively, with 15 bases between them. The CDR3 loop spans 16 amino acids. Supplemented by reference TRBV18 and TRBJ1-3, the full variable domain reads NAGVMQNPRHLVRRRGQEARLRCSPMKGHSHVYWYRQLPEEGLKFMVYLQKENIIDESGMPKERFSAEFPKEGPSILRIQQVVRGDSAAYFCASSPSQGLNGNTIYFGEGSWLTVV.

This rearrangement joins TRBV24-1 to TRBJ2-2, with D possibly being TRBD1 (6 bases). Germline lookup yields CDR1 KGHDR and CDR2 SFDVKD. Trimming left V 3 bases short and J 1 base short, with 11 bases between. This CDR3 contains 16 residues. The CDR3, as DNA: TGTGCCACCAGTGATAGGGAAGGGGGGAACACCGGGGAGCTGTTTTTT. Encoded protein: CATSDREGGNTGELFF.

The rearrangement joins TRBV28 to TRBJ1-6, with a possible D match to TRBD1 (5 bases). This CDR3 is built from 15 residues. The V gene lost 6 bases and the J gene lost 7 bases, with 16 bases spanning the gap. The germline V gene encodes CDR1 MDHEN and CDR2 SYDVKM. The CDR3 sequence: CASRPRGIMNSPLHF. The CDR3 region has the DNA TGTGCCAGCAGACCTAGGGGCATTATGAATTCACCCCTCCACTTT.

CDR3 sequence: CASSSSGTEGEQYV. CDR3 coding DNA: TGTGCCAGCAGTTCTTCAGGGACAGAGGGCGAGCAGTACGTC. V gene TRBV6-6 combines with J gene TRBJ2-7, with TRBD1 identical over 7 bases. This CDR3 has 14 amino acids. Losses at the gene ends were 4 bases for V and 6 bases for J; bases not matched to a gene: 9. CDR1 MNHNY and CDR2 SVGAGI come from the germline V gene (reference sequence).

The chain joins TRBV10-3 to TRBJ2-5; 10 positions match TRBD1. J gave up 5 bases and V 6 bases, and 6 bases lay outside the gene matches. There are 14 residues in the CDR3. Germline V gene sequence: CDR1 ENHRY, CDR2 SYGVKD. The CDR3 DNA is TGTGCCATCAGGCCAGGACAGGGGGGGGAGACCCAGTACTTC. Its protein product is CAIRPGQGGETQYF.